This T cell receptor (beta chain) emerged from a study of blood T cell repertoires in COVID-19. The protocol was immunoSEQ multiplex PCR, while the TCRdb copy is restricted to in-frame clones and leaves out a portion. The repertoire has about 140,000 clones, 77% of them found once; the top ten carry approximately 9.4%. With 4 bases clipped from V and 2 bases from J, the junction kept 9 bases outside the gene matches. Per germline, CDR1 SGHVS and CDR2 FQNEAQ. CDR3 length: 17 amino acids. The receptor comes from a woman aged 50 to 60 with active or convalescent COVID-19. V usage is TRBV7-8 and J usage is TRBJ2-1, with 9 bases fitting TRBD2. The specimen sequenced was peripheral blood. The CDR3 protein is CASSSKPGTSTYNEQFF. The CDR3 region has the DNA TGTGCCAGCAGCTCAAAGCCCGGGACTAGCACCTACAATGAGCAGTTCTTC.